Described below is a single T cell receptor beta chain sequence and its context. The entry originates in a study of blood T cell repertoires in COVID-19. The wider study: Donors in the United States, Italy and Spain gave samples during acute or convalescent COVID-19. Sources were T cells, B-cell-depleted T cells, or PBMCs; the material itself was cDNA or gDNA.

In the study's own analysis: Estimates of nucleated cell counts were drawn from the amplification of reference gene primers. The repertoire was sequenced with immunoSEQ multiplex PCR; TCRdb's copy has only in-frame clones and lacks some. From that table come the V and J calls and clone size; the DNA was used to work out D and trimming. Among fewer than 200,000 clones listed, approximately 84% were seen once. V gave up 3 bases and J gave up 3 bases; unmatched junction bases: 3. This CDR3 spans 14 amino acids. Germline values: CDR1 LNHDA, CDR2 SQIVND (reference sequence). V is TRBV19 and J is TRBJ2-3, with 7 bases identical to TRBD2. Sequencing was carried out using peripheral blood. The TCR was taken from a man between 35 and 55 years old who had recovered from COVID-19. The CDR3 bases are TGTGCCAGTAGTATGGGGGGGGGAACAGATACGCAGTATTTT. Translation: CASSMGGGTDTQYF.